One sample yielded the 9 T cell receptor beta chains listed below, sequenced in a study of chemoradiotherapy in HPV16-positive cancers. Profiling relied on immunoSEQ multiplex PCR, and the TCRdb table lists in-frame clones only, not all of them. Among around 4,400 clones listed, almost 90% were seen once. The specimen was collected from a patient who underwent chemoradiotherapy. These receptors all come from a human donor with HPV-associated anogenital cancer.

V usage is TRBV7-9 and J usage is TRBJ1-2; a possible D gene is TRBD1 (5 bases). This CDR3 region has 13 residues. V lost 4 bases, J lost 8 bases, and 14 bases lay in between. Looked up from germline, CDR1 is SEHNR and CDR2 is FQNEAQ (reference sequence). The CDR3 loop is CASSYGQFSGYTF. CDR3 bases: TGTGCCAGCAGCTACGGACAATTTTCGGGCTACACCTTC.

The chain couples TRBV15 to TRBJ2-3; D ambiguous. CDR1 and CDR2 from the germline V gene are LNHNV and YYDKDF (reference sequence). V lost 3 bases, J lost 4 bases, and 14 bases lay in between. This CDR3 is 15 amino acids long. CDR3 in amino acids: CATSRSAPLPDTQYF. In DNA form, the CDR3 reads TGTGCCACCAGCAGGTCGGCCCCGCTCCCAGATACGCAGTATTTT.

V gene TRBV25-1 combines with J gene TRBJ1-1; D gene ambiguous. The CDR3 contains 14 residues. V was clipped by 1 base and J by 4 bases, with 10 bases between them. Germline CDR1 and CDR2: MGHDK and SYGVNS. The CDR3 DNA reads TGTGCCAGCAGTGAATTTGGGGTCATCACTGAAGCTTTCTTT. It translates to CASSEFGVITEAFF.

V gene TRBV5-1 combines with J gene TRBJ2-7; 11 nucleotides match TRBD1. With V trimmed by 0 bases and J by 6 bases, 2 bases remained unmatched. This CDR3 spans 14 amino acids. Germline V gives CDR1 SGHRS, CDR2 YFSETQ. CDR3 in DNA: TGCGCCAGCAGCTTGGGTGGGACAGGGGGCGAGCAGTACTTC. It codes for CASSLGGTGGEQYF.

The CDR3 loop is CASSRNQPQHF. For the CDR3, the DNA is TGTGCCAGCAGCCGCAATCAGCCCCAGCATTTT. The rearrangement links TRBV6-4 to TRBJ1-5; D ambiguous. There are 11 residues in the CDR3. V lost 6 bases and J 2 bases, leaving 2 bases between the germline ends. Germline CDR1 reads MRHNA; CDR2 reads SNTAGT.

The chain employs TRBV2 and TRBJ2-1; maybe TRBD1 (5 bases). Trimming took off 5 bases at V and 6 bases at J, with 14 bases between the two ends. The CDR3 loop spans 14 amino acids. Germline-derived CDR1 and CDR2 are SNHLY and FYNNEI. CDR3 region: CASSPQGTFNEQFF. The CDR3 nucleotides are TGTGCCAGCAGTCCCCAGGGAACTTTCAATGAGCAGTTCTTC.

The CDR3 sequence is CASSLVGRREKYNEQFF. The CDR3 nucleotides read TGTGCCAGCAGCTTAGTGGGCAGGCGAGAGAAGTACAATGAGCAGTTCTTC. This chain uses TRBV11-2 with TRBJ2-1; D gene uncertain. The germline V gene has CDR1 SGHAT and CDR2 FQNNGV. V was cut by 1 base and J by 4 bases, with 17 bases left in between. The CDR3 length is 17 residues.

The CDR3 sequence is CASTRVLGYEQYF. For the CDR3, the DNA is TGTGCCAGCACCAGGGTCCTCGGCTACGAGCAGTACTTC. This chain joins TRBV2 and TRBJ2-7; possible D gene TRBD1, 5 bases. Trimming shortened V by 7 bases and J by 3 bases, and 13 bases separated the two germline ends. CDR1 SNHLY and CDR2 FYNNEI come from the germline V gene. The CDR3 runs 13 residues.

This chain joins TRBV7-2 and TRBJ1-3, with D unclear. V was trimmed by 5 bases and J by 0 bases, leaving 14 bases between them. From germline, CDR1 is SGHTA and CDR2 FQGNSA. The CDR3 covers 16 residues. In nucleotides, the CDR3 is TGTGCCAGCAGCCCCTTTGGCAGAAACTCTGGAAACACCATATATTTT. Translated, it gives CASSPFGRNSGNTIYF.